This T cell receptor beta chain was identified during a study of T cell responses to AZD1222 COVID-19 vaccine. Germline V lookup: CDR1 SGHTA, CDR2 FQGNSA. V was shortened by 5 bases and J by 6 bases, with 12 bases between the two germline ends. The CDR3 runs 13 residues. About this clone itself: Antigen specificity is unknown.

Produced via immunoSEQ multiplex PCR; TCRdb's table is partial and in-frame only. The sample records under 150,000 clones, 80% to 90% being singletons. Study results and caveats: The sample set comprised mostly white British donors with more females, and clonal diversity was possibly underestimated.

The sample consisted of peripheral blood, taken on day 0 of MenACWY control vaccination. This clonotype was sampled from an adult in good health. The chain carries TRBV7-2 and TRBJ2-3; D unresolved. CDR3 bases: TGTGCCAGCAGCCCCGGGTTGATGGATACGCAGTATTTT. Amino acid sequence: CASSPGLMDTQYF.